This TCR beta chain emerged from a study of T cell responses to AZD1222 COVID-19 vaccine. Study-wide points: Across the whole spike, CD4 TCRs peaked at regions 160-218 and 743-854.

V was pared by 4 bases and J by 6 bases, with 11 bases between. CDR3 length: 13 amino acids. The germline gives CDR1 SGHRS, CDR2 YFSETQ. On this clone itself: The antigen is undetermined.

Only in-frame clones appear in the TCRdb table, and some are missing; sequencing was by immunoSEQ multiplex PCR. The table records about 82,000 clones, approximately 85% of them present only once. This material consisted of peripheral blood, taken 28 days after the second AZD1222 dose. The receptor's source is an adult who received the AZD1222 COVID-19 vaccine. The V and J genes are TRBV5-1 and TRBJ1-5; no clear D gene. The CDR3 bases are TGCGCCAGCAGCCCGGAGGGCCGTCAGCCCCAGCATTTT. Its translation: CASSPEGRQPQHF.